This T cell receptor beta chain came from a study of T cell responses to AZD1222 COVID-19 vaccine. Study-wide context: Recipients boosted at about 4 weeks or about 12 weeks are pooled.

Study-level results: Unmutated regions of variants are reportedly targeted by nearly half of spike-specific TCRs. Among vaccine-associated CD4 TCRs, coverage spanned spike, with dominance at 160-218 and 743-854. Seropositivity was recorded at baseline in only a handful of AZD1222 recipients.

Trimming left V 1 base short and J 4 bases short, with 4 bases between. This CDR3 contains 12 residues. Germline assignment: CDR1 MGHRA and CDR2 YSYEKL. Sequencing was performed with immunoSEQ multiplex PCR; in TCRdb, only in-frame clones are kept and a portion is missing. In the table there are roughly 100,000 clones, approximately 96% of which are singletons. Concerning this clone: No antigen is known for it.

The receptor's source is an adult in good health. Material: peripheral blood, obtained on day 0 of AZD1222 vaccination. This chain links TRBV4-1 with TRBJ2-5; D unclear. The CDR3 sequence: CASSQVRETQYF. The CDR3 region has the DNA TGCGCCAGCAGCCAAGTGAGAGAGACCCAGTACTTC.